This TCR beta chain was captured by sequencing in a study of blood T cell repertoires in COVID-19. Allocation to cohorts depended on clinical history reported by the participants. Original processing methods: From reference gene primer amplification, estimates of nucleated cell counts were derived. Measured with immunoSEQ multiplex PCR; TCRdb has only the in-frame clones, and not every one. V, J and clone size are those of that table, while D and trimming were read from the DNA. The sample records 190,000 or so clones, approximately 88% being singletons. The CDR3 is made up of 14 amino acids. Germline V gene lookup returns CDR1 MNHEY and CDR2 SVGAGI. V lost 6 bases and J lost 0, with 10 bases in between.

The clonotype originates from a man younger than 35 with acute COVID-19. The rearrangement uses TRBV6-5 and TRBJ2-3; D possibly corresponds to TRBD2 (5 bases). Sequences were obtained from PBMCs or T cells enriched from blood (not recorded which). CDR3 sequence (DNA): TGTGCCAGCAGCTATAGCGTGAGCACAGATACGCAGTATTTT. Its translation: CASSYSVSTDTQYF.